This T cell receptor (beta chain) was identified during a study of OX40 agonist ivuxolimab in advanced cancers. About the study as a whole: Ivuxolimab was an agonistic, fully human IgG2 monoclonal antibody directed against OX40 (CD134), a costimulatory receptor. Partial responses occurred in three dose-escalation patients, of whom one had hepatocellular carcinoma and two had cutaneous melanoma. Intravenous ivuxolimab was administered to patients every 2 weeks at six dose levels: 0.01, 0.1, 0.3, 1.5, 3 and 10 mg/kg. Peripheral TCRbeta sequencing was intended to test whether TCR sequence diversity was altered and clonal T-cell expansion was caused by ivuxolimab. The dose-escalation cohort was about 83% male with a mean age of roughly 62 years, ranging from roughly 23 to 80. Of the roughly 51 dose-escalation patients, hepatocellular carcinoma was present in roughly 19, melanoma in around 15, renal cell carcinoma in 9 and head and neck cancer in 9. The paper describes the monotherapy dose-escalation part (N of about 54 patients) of the phase I trial of ivuxolimab. Patients were allowed to have had prior anti-PD-1, anti-PD-L1 or anti-CTLA-4 therapy, and around 40% of the dose-escalation patients had previously received checkpoint inhibitors. The research as a whole found: In partial responders in the 0.1-3.0 mg/kg groups, normalized peripheral clonal expansion was found to be among the lowest, especially among CD8+ T cells. At doses from 0.1 to 3.0 mg/kg, clonal expansion was seen in both CD4+ and CD8+ blood T cells between baseline and week 6. Low levels of normalized T-cell clonal expansion were also seen in some nonresponding patients. After ivuxolimab, expanded clones were on average more numerous among CD8+ T cells than among CD4+ T cells. The antigen specificity of the peripheral T cells that underwent clonal expansion was not determined.

Genomic DNA was extracted from sorted cells for sequencing of the TCRbeta CDR3 region. The immunoSEQ Assay was used for sequencing of TCRbeta CDR3 regions. TCRdb took this table from immuneACCESS and kept in-frame rearrangements with V and J called. Such tables lack part of the clones; where checked against another copy, unresolved V genes explain under half of the gap, and the rest is unexplained. Present in this sample are about 120,000 clones, 80% to 90% of which were seen just once. The leading ten clones occupy around 0.55% of the sample. The trial excluded patients who had a history of autoimmune disease or were on systemic immunosuppression. Peripheral blood for TCR sequencing was drawn from every dose cohort at baseline, at cycle 4 day 1 and at cycle 7 day 1. Samples were obtained from an open-label, multicenter, first-in-human phase I dose-escalation trial of ivuxolimab. Adults with locally advanced or metastatic melanoma, renal cell, hepatocellular, or head and neck squamous cell carcinoma were enrolled in the trial. Before TCR sequencing, CD4+ T cells and CD8+ T cells were sorted from peripheral blood as separate populations.

This clone has more than one count but fewer than ten. Its antigen has not been determined. No quality values exist for individual bases; no much larger clone is one base distant. The CDR3 runs 13 amino acids, cysteine and phenylalanine included. Just CDR3 DNA is preserved here, 39 bases in frame from base 1. From a lookup of the germline V gene, CDR1 and CDR2 are MNHEY and SVGAGI. Deletion took 8 bases off V and 6 bases off J, with a span of 11 bases between the germline ends. Sequencing was performed on CD4+ or CD8+ T cells sorted from blood, taken in a trial of the OX40 agonist ivuxolimab. This TCR was recovered from an adult with an advanced solid tumor such as melanoma, head and neck, liver or kidney cancer. In this chain, TRBV6-5 is recombined with TRBJ1-6, with no confidently assigned D gene. The CDR3 protein is CASSSAGNSPLHF. The sequenced DNA: TGTGCCAGCTCATCCGCGGGTAATTCACCCCTCCACTTT.